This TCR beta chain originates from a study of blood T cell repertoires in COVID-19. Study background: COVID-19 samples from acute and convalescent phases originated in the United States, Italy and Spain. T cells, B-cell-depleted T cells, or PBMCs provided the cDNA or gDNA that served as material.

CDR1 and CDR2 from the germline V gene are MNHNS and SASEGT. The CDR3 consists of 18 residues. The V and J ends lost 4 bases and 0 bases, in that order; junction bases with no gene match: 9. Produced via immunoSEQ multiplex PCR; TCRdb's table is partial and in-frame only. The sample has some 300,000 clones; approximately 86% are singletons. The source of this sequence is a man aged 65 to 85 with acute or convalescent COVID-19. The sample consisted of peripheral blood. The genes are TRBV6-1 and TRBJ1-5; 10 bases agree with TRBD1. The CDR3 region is CASSAPTGGYYSNQPQHF. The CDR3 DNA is TGTGCCAGCAGTGCCCCGACAGGGGGCTATTATAGCAATCAGCCCCAGCATTTT.